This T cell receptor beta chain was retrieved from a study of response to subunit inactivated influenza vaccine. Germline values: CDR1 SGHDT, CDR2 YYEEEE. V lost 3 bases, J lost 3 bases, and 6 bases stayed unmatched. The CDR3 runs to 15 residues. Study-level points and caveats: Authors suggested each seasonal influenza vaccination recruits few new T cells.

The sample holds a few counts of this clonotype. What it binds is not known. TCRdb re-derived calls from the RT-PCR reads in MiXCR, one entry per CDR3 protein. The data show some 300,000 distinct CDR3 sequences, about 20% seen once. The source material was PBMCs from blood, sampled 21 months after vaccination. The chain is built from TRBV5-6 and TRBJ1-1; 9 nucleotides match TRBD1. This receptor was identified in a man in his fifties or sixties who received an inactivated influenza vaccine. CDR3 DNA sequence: TGTGCCAGCAGCTGGAAGCGGGACAGGGACACTGAAGCTTTCTTT. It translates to CASSWKRDRDTEAFF.